The 30 T cell receptor beta chains in this list originate from one sample, sequenced in a study of T-cell memory formation after mild COVID-19. TCRdb used MiXCR to reprocess the 5' RACE reads, holding one entry per CDR3 protein. The sample consists of some 180,000 distinct CDR3 sequences, approximately 17% of them appearing once. Sequencing was done on a sample of PBMCs or a T cell subset sorted from them (not recorded which). Receptors originate from a young man who had mild COVID-19 (a few samples of this study predate the infection). Cell type and time point are not known.

This clonotype was counted once. This chain joins TRBV18 and TRBJ1-2, with TRBD1 matching 10 bases. The CDR3 length is 15 residues. The germline gives CDR1 KGHSH, CDR2 LQKENI. Germline trimming cut 5 bases from V and 2 bases from J; bases unmatched to any gene: 5. CDR3 amino acids: CASSSGQGGNYGYTF. The CDR3 DNA reads as TGTGCCAGCTCATCAGGACAGGGGGGAAACTATGGCTACACCTTC.

The chain is built from TRBV11-3 and TRBJ2-7, with 9 bases fitting TRBD1. Germline V CDR1 and CDR2: SGHNT, YENEEA. The ends lost 5 bases at V and 0 bases at J; junction bases unmatched: 5. The CDR3 covers 15 residues. CDR3 region: CASSRDRGGSYEQYV. DNA of the CDR3: TGTGCCAGCAGCCGAGACAGGGGGGGCTCCTACGAGCAGTACGTC.

V and J are TRBV11-2 and TRBJ1-2; D is unresolved. V lost 5 bases and J 4 bases, leaving 11 bases between the germline ends. This CDR3 has 13 amino acids. From germline, CDR1 is SGHAT and CDR2 FQNNGV. In nucleotides, the CDR3 is TGTGCCAGCAGCCTTAACCGCGGCTATGGCTACACCTTC. This gives the protein CASSLNRGYGYTF.

The chain couples TRBV20-1 to TRBJ2-1; 9 bases fit TRBD2. Per germline, CDR1 DFQATT and CDR2 SNEGSKA (reference sequence). J was trimmed by 0 bases and V by 2 bases; bases with no gene match: 5. The CDR3 consists of 16 residues. CDR3 nucleotides: TGCAGTGCTAGACTAGCGGGGCTCCCCTCCTACAATGAGCAGTTCTTC. Translation gives CSARLAGLPSYNEQFF.

J is TRBJ2-1 and V is TRBV3-1; 8 positions match TRBD2. V was pared by 6 bases and J by 0 bases, with 7 bases of the junction left unmatched. Germline CDR1 reads LGHDT; CDR2 reads YNNKEL (reference sequence). This CDR3 region has 16 residues. The CDR3 DNA reads TGTGCCAGCAGTATGATAGCGGGGAGCTCCTACAATGAGCAGTTCTTC. This encodes CASSMIAGSSYNEQFF.

This chain joins TRBV15 and TRBJ2-1, with 10 bases that match TRBD1. Germline CDR1 is LNHNV and CDR2 is YYDKDF (reference sequence). V gave up 3 bases and J gave up 8 bases; unmatched junction bases: 7. This CDR3 has 15 amino acids. This CDR3 is CATSRRDRGRDEQFF. CDR3 coding DNA: TGTGCCACCAGCAGGCGGGACAGGGGACGGGATGAGCAGTTCTTC.

This clonotype has just a few counts. V gene TRBV9 combines with J gene TRBJ2-6; D is unresolved. CDR3 length: 16 amino acids. CDR1 SGDLS and CDR2 YYNGEE come from the germline V gene. Trimming took 0 bases from V and 0 from J, leaving 7 bases between them. This chain's CDR3 is CASSVGVSSGANVLTF. In DNA form, the CDR3 reads TGTGCCAGCAGCGTAGGTGTAAGCTCTGGGGCCAACGTCCTGACTTTC. Supplemented by reference TRBV9 and TRBJ2-6, the full variable domain reads DSGVTQTPKHLITATGQRVTLRCSPRSGDLSVYWYQQSLDQGLQFLIQYYNGEERAKGNILERFSAQQFPDLHSELNLSSLELGDSALYFCASSVGVSSGANVLTFGAGSRLTVL.

Only a few counts were recorded for this clonotype. The chain carries TRBV12-3 or TRBV12-4 and TRBJ2-5, with 7 positions matching TRBD1. The CDR3 covers 14 residues. Trimming cost V 7 bases and J 2 bases; bases outside gene matches: 7. The CDR3 spells CASTSGGLQETQYF. DNA for the CDR3: TGTGCCAGCACTTCAGGGGGTTTACAAGAGACCCAGTACTTC.

The gene calls are TRBV20-1 and TRBJ1-4, with D perhaps matching TRBD1 (6 bases). The CDR3 contains 14 residues. V lost 2 bases to trimming and J lost 8 bases, with 15 bases between them. CDR1 and CDR2 (germline): DFQATT, SNEGSKA (reference sequence). In DNA, the CDR3 is TGCAGTGCTAGAACCCACAGGGTTGGGGAAAAACTGTTTTTT. Its protein is CSARTHRVGEKLFF.

The chain has TRBV7-3 and TRBJ2-1; D is unresolved. Trimming shortened V by 5 bases and J by 10 bases, and 12 bases separated the two germline ends. The CDR3 is 12 amino acids. Germline-derived CDR1 and CDR2 are SGHTA and FQGTGA. CDR3 bases: TGTGCCAGCAGCCAAACGTCGGGCGAGCAGTTCTTC. Its protein product is CASSQTSGEQFF.

This clonotype has more than one count but fewer than ten. V gene TRBV28 combines with J gene TRBJ2-3; D gene uncertain. Trimming stripped 5 bases from V and 4 bases from J, with 19 bases between. The V gene's germline CDR1 is MDHEN and CDR2 SYDVKM. CDR3 length equals 16 residues. The CDR3 sequence: CASSAHWSSVPDTQYF. The CDR3 DNA is TGTGCCAGCAGTGCTCACTGGTCGTCTGTGCCAGATACGCAGTATTTT.

This rearrangement joins TRBV6-2 or TRBV6-3 to TRBJ2-1; D unclear. CDR1 and CDR2 (germline): MNHEY, SVGEGT. V gave up 6 bases and J gave up 12 bases, with 12 bases separating them. This CDR3 has 11 residues. CDR3: CASSPDSGQFF. CDR3 bases: TGTGCCAGCAGCCCTGACTCTGGGCAGTTCTTC.

This clonotype has more than one count but fewer than ten. The V and J genes are TRBV5-1 and TRBJ2-7, with D possibly matching TRBD1 (6 bases). V shed 1 base and J shed 4 bases, with 9 bases lying between them. The CDR3 loop spans 13 amino acids. Germline V gene lookup returns CDR1 SGHRS and CDR2 YFSETQ. The CDR3 nucleotides read TGCGCCAGCAGCTTGCCCAGGGGATACGAGCAGTACGTC. Residues: CASSLPRGYEQYV.

The rearrangement links TRBV5-1 to TRBJ1-5; perhaps TRBD1 as D (5 bases). Germline-derived CDR1 and CDR2 are SGHRS and YFSETQ. This CDR3 spans 15 amino acids. Trimming took 4 bases from V and 9 from J, leaving 20 bases between them. CDR3 DNA sequence: TGCGCCAGCAGCCCCGGGGCCCCAATAGGAGGGCCCCAGCATTTT. Protein sequence: CASSPGAPIGGPQHF.

There are a few counts of this clonotype. The gene calls are TRBV5-1 and TRBJ2-5; the D gene is possibly TRBD1 (7 bases). V was clipped by 0 bases and J by 4 bases, with 19 bases between them. This CDR3 comprises 17 residues. Germline V lookup: CDR1 SGHRS, CDR2 YFSETQ. This chain's CDR3 is CASSLAPQAGGPETQYF. In nucleotides, the CDR3 is TGCGCCAGCAGCTTGGCACCGCAGGCAGGGGGGCCAGAGACCCAGTACTTC.

The rearrangement links TRBV7-2 to TRBJ2-2; 9 nucleotides line up with TRBD1. Germline-derived CDR1 and CDR2 are SGHTA and FQGNSA. The CDR3 runs to 14 residues. After removal of 10 bases from V and 0 bases from J, the junction contained 3 bases not matched to a gene. The CDR3, as DNA: TGTGCCACCGGACAGGGGTCGAACACCGGGGAGCTGTTTTTT. Protein sequence: CATGQGSNTGELFF.

V gene TRBV20-1 combines with J gene TRBJ1-1, with TRBD1 as a possible D gene (6 bases). V was trimmed by 3 bases and J by 7 bases, leaving 9 bases between them. The length of the CDR3 is 11 residues. Germline V gives CDR1 DFQATT, CDR2 SNEGSKA (reference sequence). The CDR3 DNA reads as TGCAGTGCTAGGGGGGCAGGTGAAGCTTTCTTT. Its translation: CSARGAGEAFF.

The V gene is TRBV12-3 or TRBV12-4, the J gene TRBJ1-4, with no clear D. The CDR3 has 13 residues. V shed 1 base and J shed 7 bases, with 7 bases lying between them. The CDR3 loop is CASSLGQLEKLFF. CDR3 in DNA: TGTGCCAGCAGTTTAGGACAACTTGAAAAACTGTTTTTT.

This clonotype was counted a few times. V and J are TRBV7-6 and TRBJ1-1, with TRBD1 matching over 7 bases. The germline gives CDR1 SGHVS, CDR2 FNYEAQ. The CDR3 consists of 14 residues. Trimming removed 5 bases from V and 5 bases from J; junction bases left unmatched: 8. The CDR3 region is CASSPLTGQTEAFF. The CDR3 DNA is TGTGCCAGCAGCCCGCTGACAGGGCAAACTGAAGCTTTCTTT.

The chain links TRBV30 to TRBJ1-3, with D hard to call. V was clipped by 1 base and J by 4 bases, with 2 bases between them. CDR3 size: 11 residues. Germline V CDR1 and CDR2: GTSNPN, SVGIG (reference sequence). CDR3 loop: CAWSGGNTIYF. Here the CDR3 DNA reads TGTGCCTGGAGTGGCGGAAACACCATATATTTT.

The chain recombines TRBV20-1 with TRBJ2-3, with no clear D. V lost 3 bases and J lost 0, with 10 bases in between. CDR1 is DFQATT, CDR2 SNEGSKA, per germline (reference sequence). The length of the CDR3 is 14 residues. The CDR3 here is CSASRAISTDTQYF. The CDR3, as DNA: TGCAGTGCTAGCCGGGCTATTAGCACAGATACGCAGTATTTT.

This clonotype was seen a handful of times. J is TRBJ1-1 and V is TRBV12-3 or TRBV12-4, with D perhaps matching TRBD1 (5 bases). The ends were cut back, 11 bases at V and 4 bases at J, with 17 bases in the middle. The CDR3 contains 13 residues. CDR3 DNA sequence: TGTGCCTCCAAATTCGCGGGGACCACTGAAGCTTTCTTT. Its translation: CASKFAGTTEAFF.

This clonotype was counted a few times. This chain links TRBV3-1 with TRBJ2-5, with 11 bases identical to TRBD2. J lost 7 bases, V lost 8 bases, and 9 bases had no gene match. Germline V gene lookup returns CDR1 LGHDT and CDR2 YNNKEL (reference sequence). The length of the CDR3 is 14 residues. The CDR3 region has the DNA TGTGCCAGCGGGCAGGAAGGGACTAGCGGGACCCAGTACTTC. Encoded protein: CASGQEGTSGTQYF.

To note about this clonotype: A read error is possible here, since a much larger clone lies one base away. The chain has TRBV7-9 and TRBJ1-5; D may be TRBD1 (6 bases). CDR1 is SEHNR, CDR2 FQNEAQ, per germline (reference sequence). The CDR3 has 15 residues. Deletions cut 5 bases from V and 6 bases from J, with 17 bases between. Written as DNA, the CDR3 is TGTGCCAGCAGCGCGACCATGTACAGGGTTCAGCCCCAGCATTTT. It translates to CASSATMYRVQPQHF.

In DNA form, the CDR3 reads TGTGCCAGCAGCCAAGGAGCGGGATCACACACTGAAGCTTTCTTT. This codes for CASSQGAGSHTEAFF. The rearrangement joins TRBV4-2 to TRBJ1-1; D unresolved. V lost 1 base to trimming and J lost 3 bases, with 12 bases between them. Germline lookup yields CDR1 LGHNA and CDR2 YNFKEQ. The length of the CDR3 is 15 residues.

This clonotype was seen more than once but under ten times. The chain has TRBV2 and TRBJ2-7, with a tentative D call TRBD1 (5 bases). With 7 bases removed from V and 0 bases from J, the gap between germline ends came to 13 bases. This CDR3 region has 14 residues. Germline V lookup: CDR1 SNHLY, CDR2 FYNNEI. DNA for the CDR3: TGTGCCAGCATGAAGGGGATGAGCTCCTACGAGCAGTACTTC. Protein product: CASMKGMSSYEQYF.

This clonotype was detected only a few times. This chain uses TRBV7-2 with TRBJ1-1; D call uncertain. Trimming removed 2 bases from V and 4 bases from J, with 8 bases in between. Germline values: CDR1 SGHTA, CDR2 FQGNSA. The CDR3 has 13 residues. The CDR3: CASSLTPRTEAFF. Written as DNA, the CDR3 is TGTGCCAGCAGCTTAACTCCCCGCACTGAAGCTTTCTTT.

This clonotype was detected only a few times. V usage is TRBV7-3 and J usage is TRBJ2-3, with D possibly matching TRBD1 (6 bases). The CDR3 is made up of 13 amino acids. Germline V CDR1 and CDR2: SGHTA, FQGTGA. Trimming left V 5 bases short and J 1 base short, with 7 bases between. The CDR3 nucleotides are TGTGCCAGCAGCCAGGGGCGCACAGATACGCAGTATTTT. This codes for CASSQGRTDTQYF.

This clonotype was counted once. V is TRBV5-1 and J is TRBJ2-2; D possibly corresponds to TRBD1 (7 bases). CDR3 length equals 18 residues. The germline V gene encodes CDR1 SGHRS and CDR2 YFSETQ. Between the trimmed V and J ends, which lost 2 bases and 6 bases, there was a span of 23 bases. The CDR3 DNA follows: TGCGCCAGCAGCTTCGCTCACAGGGGAGGAACGGGGGCCGGGGAGCTGTTTTTT. It codes for CASSFAHRGGTGAGELFF.

This clonotype was found a few times. This chain links TRBV7-2 with TRBJ2-5; no definite D call. Trimming cost V 5 bases and J 2 bases, with 18 bases left between them. Germline V gene lookup returns CDR1 SGHTA and CDR2 FQGNSA. The CDR3 contains 16 residues. The CDR3 region is CASSPQNRAGQETQYF. CDR3 bases: TGTGCCAGCAGCCCACAGAATAGGGCAGGACAAGAGACCCAGTACTTC.